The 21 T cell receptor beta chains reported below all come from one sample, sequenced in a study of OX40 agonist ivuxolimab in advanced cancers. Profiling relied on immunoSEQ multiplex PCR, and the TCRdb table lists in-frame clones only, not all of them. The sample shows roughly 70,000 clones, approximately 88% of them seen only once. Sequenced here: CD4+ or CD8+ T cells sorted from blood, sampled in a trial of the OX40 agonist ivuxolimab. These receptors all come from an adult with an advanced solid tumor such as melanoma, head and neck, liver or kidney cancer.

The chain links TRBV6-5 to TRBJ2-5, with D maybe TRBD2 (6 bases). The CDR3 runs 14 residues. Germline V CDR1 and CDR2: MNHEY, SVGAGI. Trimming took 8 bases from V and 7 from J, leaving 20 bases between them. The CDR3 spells CASVNRRDSGTQYF. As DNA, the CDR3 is TGTGCCAGCGTCAACCGACGGGACTCCGGGACCCAGTACTTC.

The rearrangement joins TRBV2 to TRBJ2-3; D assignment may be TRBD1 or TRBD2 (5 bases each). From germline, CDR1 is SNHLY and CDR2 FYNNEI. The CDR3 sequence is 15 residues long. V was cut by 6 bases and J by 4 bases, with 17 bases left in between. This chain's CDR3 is CASSTGTVASDTQYF. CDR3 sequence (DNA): TGTGCCAGCAGCACCGGGACGGTAGCTTCAGATACGCAGTATTTT.

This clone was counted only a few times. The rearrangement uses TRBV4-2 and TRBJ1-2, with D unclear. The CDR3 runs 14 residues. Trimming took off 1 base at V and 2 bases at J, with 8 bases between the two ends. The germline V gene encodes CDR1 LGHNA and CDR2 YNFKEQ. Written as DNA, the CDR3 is TGTGCCAGCAGCCAAGGCGGTCAGAACTATGGCTACACCTTC. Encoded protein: CASSQGGQNYGYTF.

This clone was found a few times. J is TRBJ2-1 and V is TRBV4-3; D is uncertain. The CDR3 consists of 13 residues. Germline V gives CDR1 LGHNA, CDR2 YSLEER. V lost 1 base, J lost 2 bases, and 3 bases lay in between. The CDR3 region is CASSQVPYNEQFF. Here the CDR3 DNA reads TGCGCCAGCAGCCAAGTCCCCTACAATGAGCAGTTCTTC.

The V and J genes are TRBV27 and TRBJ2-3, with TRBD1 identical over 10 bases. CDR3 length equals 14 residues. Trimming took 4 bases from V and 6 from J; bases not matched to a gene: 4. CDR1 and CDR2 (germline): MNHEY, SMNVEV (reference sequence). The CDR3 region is CASSSRQGADTQYF. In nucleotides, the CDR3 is TGTGCCAGCAGTTCCCGACAGGGGGCCGATACGCAGTATTTT.

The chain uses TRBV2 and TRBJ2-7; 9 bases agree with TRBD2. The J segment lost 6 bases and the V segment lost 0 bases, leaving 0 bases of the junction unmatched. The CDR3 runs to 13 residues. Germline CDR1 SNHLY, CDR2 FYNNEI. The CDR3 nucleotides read TGTGCCAGCAGTGAAGCGCGGGGGGGCGAGCAGTACTTC. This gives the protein CASSEARGGEQYF. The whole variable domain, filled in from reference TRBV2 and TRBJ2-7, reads EPEVTQTPSHQVTQMGQEVILRCVPISNHLYFYWYRQILGQKVEFLVSFYNNEISEKSEIFDDQFSVERPDGSNFTLKIRSTKLEDSAMYFCASSEARGGEQYFGPGTRLTVT.

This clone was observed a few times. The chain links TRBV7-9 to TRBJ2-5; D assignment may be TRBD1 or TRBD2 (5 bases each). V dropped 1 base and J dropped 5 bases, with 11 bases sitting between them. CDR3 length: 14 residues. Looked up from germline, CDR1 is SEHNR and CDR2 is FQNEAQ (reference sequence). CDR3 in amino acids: CASSLGGTQETQYF. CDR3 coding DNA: TGTGCCAGCAGCTTAGGGGGGACCCAGGAGACCCAGTACTTC.

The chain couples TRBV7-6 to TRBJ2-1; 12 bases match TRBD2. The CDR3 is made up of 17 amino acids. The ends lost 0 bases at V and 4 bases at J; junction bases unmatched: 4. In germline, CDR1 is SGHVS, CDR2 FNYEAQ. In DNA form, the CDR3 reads TGTGCCAGCAGCTTAGCGAGGACTAGCGGGATTTACAATGAGCAGTTCTTC. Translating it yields CASSLARTSGIYNEQFF.

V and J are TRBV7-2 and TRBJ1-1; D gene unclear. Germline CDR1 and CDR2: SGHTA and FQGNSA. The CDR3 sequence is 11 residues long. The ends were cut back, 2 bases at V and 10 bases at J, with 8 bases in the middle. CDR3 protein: CASSLTGGAFF. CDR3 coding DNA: TGTGCCAGCAGCTTAACTGGTGGAGCTTTCTTT.

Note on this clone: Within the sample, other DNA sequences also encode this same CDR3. CDR3 region: CASSQEPSTSLPDTQYF. CDR3 sequence (DNA): TGCGCCAGCAGCCAAGAACCTTCGACCTCTTTACCAGATACGCAGTATTTT. The chain is built from TRBV4-3 and TRBJ2-3; D unclear. Germline V lookup: CDR1 LGHNA, CDR2 YSLEER. CDR3 length: 17 residues. V shed 0 bases and J shed 4 bases, with 17 bases lying between them.

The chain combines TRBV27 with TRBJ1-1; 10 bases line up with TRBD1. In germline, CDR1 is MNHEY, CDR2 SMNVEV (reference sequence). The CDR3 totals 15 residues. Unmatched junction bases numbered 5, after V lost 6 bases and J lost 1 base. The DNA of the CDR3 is TGTGCCAGCAGAAGGGACAGGGGATCGAACACTGAAGCTTTCTTT. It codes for CASRRDRGSNTEAFF.

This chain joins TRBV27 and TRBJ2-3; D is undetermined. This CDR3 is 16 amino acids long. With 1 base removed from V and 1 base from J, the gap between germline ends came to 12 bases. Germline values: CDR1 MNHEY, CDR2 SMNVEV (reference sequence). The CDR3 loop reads CASSLLTPERTDTQYF. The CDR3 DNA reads TGTGCCAGCAGTTTATTGACTCCCGAACGCACAGATACGCAGTATTTT.

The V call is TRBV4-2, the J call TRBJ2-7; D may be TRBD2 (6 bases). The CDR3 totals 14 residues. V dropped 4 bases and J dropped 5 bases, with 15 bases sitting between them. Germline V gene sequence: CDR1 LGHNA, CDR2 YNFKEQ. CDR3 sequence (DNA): TGTGCCAGCAGCCGCGGGACCGCAACGGACGAGCAGTACTTC. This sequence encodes CASSRGTATDEQYF.

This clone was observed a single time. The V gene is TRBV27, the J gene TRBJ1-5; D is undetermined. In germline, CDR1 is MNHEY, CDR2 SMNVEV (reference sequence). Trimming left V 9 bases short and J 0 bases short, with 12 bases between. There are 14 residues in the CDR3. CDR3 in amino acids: CASRVGYSNQPQHF. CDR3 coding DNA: TGTGCCAGTCGAGTGGGATATAGCAATCAGCCCCAGCATTTT.

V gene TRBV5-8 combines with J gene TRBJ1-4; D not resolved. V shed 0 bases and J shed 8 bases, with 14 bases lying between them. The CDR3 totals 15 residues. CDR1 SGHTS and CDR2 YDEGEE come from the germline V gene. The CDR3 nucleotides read TGTGCCAGCAGCTTGGCGATAGGGTTCGGGGAAAAACTGTTTTTT. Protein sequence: CASSLAIGFGEKLFF.

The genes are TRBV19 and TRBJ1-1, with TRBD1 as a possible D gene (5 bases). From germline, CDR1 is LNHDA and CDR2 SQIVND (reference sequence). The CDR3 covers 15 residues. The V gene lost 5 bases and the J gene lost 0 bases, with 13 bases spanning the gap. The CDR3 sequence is CASSPVGTVNTEAFF. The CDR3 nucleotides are TGTGCCAGTAGTCCAGTTGGGACGGTGAACACTGAAGCTTTCTTT.

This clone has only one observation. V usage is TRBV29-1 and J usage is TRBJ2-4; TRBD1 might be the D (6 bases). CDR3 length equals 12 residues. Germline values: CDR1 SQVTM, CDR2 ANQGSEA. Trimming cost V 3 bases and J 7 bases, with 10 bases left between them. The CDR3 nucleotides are TGCAGCGTTGAGAACAGGGCGAACATTCAGTACTTC. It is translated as CSVENRANIQYF.

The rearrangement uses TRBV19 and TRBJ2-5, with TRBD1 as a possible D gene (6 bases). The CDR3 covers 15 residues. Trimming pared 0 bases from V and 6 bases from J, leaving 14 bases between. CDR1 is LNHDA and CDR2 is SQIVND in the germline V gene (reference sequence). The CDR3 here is CASSIDRTVMKTQYF. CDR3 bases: TGTGCCAGTAGTATAGATCGGACAGTAATGAAGACCCAGTACTTC.

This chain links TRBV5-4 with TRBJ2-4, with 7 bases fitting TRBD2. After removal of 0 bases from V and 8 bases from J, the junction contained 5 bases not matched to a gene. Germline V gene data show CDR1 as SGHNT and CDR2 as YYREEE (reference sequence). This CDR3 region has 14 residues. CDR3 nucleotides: TGTGCCAGCAGCTTGGCTGGGGGAGGGGACATTCAGTACTTC. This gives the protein CASSLAGGGDIQYF. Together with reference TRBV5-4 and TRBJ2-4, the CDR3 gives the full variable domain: ETGVTQSPTHLIKTRGQQVTLRCSSQSGHNTVSWYQQALGQGPQFIFQYYREEENGRGNFPPRFSGLQFPNYSSELNVNALELDDSALYLCASSLAGGGDIQYFGAGTRLSVL.

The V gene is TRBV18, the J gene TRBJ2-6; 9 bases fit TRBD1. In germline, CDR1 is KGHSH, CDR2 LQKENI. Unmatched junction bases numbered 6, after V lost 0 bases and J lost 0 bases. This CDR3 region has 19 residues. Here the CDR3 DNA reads TGTGCCAGCTCACCACCGAACAGGGGGCCTAGCTCTGGGGCCAACGTCCTGACTTTC. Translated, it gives CASSPPNRGPSSGANVLTF.

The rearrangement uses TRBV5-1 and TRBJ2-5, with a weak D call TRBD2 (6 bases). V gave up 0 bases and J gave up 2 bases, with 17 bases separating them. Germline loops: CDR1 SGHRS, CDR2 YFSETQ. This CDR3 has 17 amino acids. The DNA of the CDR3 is TGCGCCAGCAGCTTGGCGCTAAGAGGCAGCGGGCAAGAGACCCAGTACTTC. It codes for CASSLALRGSGQETQYF.